What follows is one T cell receptor (beta chain) and its context. The antigen is undetermined. The sample belongs to a study of identical twins. The CDR3 length is 12 residues. Germline V gene data show CDR1 as SGHDT and CDR2 as YYEEEE. V lost 2 bases and J 8 bases, leaving 8 bases between the germline ends. TCRdb re-called the 5' RACE reads with MiXCR, one entry per CDR3 protein. The data show 460,000 or so distinct CDR3 sequences, with 12% to 15% seen just once and 0.4% to 0.55% held by the top ten. Whole-study findings and limits: Fewer insertions characterized abundant cord blood beta clonotypes, whereas memory repertoires showed none.

This sample also appeared in a second study, on yellow fever vaccine responses in identical twins. This second study says: Reportedly, twins showed a vaccine T cell response that looked partly convergent and partly personalized.

The receptor was isolated from a woman under 30 in good health. V and J are TRBV5-6 and TRBJ2-1, with D uncertain. Sequencing used CD4+ T cells sorted from blood. DNA of the CDR3: TGTGCCAGCAGCTTCACGGATTATGAGCAGTTCTTC. Encoded protein: CASSFTDYEQFF.